The 21 T cell receptor beta chains below come from one sample, sequenced in a study of regulatory T cells in long-lasting Graves disease (dated by TCRdb to the early 2020s). The library was produced with multiplex PCR. TCRdb lists the instrument as Illumina HiSeq 4000. iRepertoire HTBI primers and Arm-PCR amplification of CDR3 regions were used to construct TCR beta libraries. Clones were called with MiXCR by TCRdb after fastp trimmed the public reads at Q25, and only in-frame beta chains were retained. One record per CDR3 amino acid sequence lists the most common genes and DNA. A total of some 220,000 distinct CDR3 sequences appear in this sample, approximately 18% of them only once. 10% to 15% of the sample is taken by the ten largest. Explained via the paper, the time point label denotes: newly diagnosed GD, antithyroid drugs for less than 3 months. RNA was extracted from PBMCs in TRIzol for both TCR sequencing and RNA sequencing.

This same sample was also taken into another study, of T cells in Graves' hyperthyroidism and ophthalmopathy.

Specimen: peripheral blood mononuclear cells (PBMCs), collected at new diagnosis, from a patient treated with antithyroid drugs. The receptor source for this set is a woman under 40 with Graves disease. Donor details come from another sample of the same person, matched by shared clones.

This clonotype came up many times. V gene TRBV27 combines with J gene TRBJ1-2; no reliable D call. CDR1 and CDR2 (germline): MNHEY, SMNVEV (reference sequence). The germline V and J ends were trimmed by 0 bases and 4 bases, with 21 bases remaining between them. The CDR3 totals 18 residues. CDR3 nucleotide sequence: TGTGCCAGCAGTTTATCCGCTCCCCAATTAACAAGGAGCTATGGCTACACCTTC. Protein: CASSLSAPQLTRSYGYTF.

The chain combines TRBV7-9 with TRBJ2-1; 7 bases agree with TRBD1. V lost 1 base and J lost 0; bases outside the gene matches: 3. Germline lookup yields CDR1 SEHNR and CDR2 FQNEAQ (reference sequence). The CDR3 covers 16 residues. The CDR3 protein is CASSLDRGPSYNEQFF. The CDR3 DNA reads as TGTGCCAGCAGCTTAGACAGGGGACCCTCCTACAATGAGCAGTTCTTC.

The chain couples TRBV6-1 to TRBJ2-3; possibly TRBD1 for D (6 bases). The CDR3 contains 15 residues. Deletions cut 6 bases from V and 0 bases from J, with 13 bases between. From germline, CDR1 is MNHNS and CDR2 SASEGT. The CDR3 coding sequence is TGTGCCAGCAGCCTTAGTAGGGGGAGCACAGATACGCAGTATTTT. Amino acids: CASSLSRGSTDTQYF.

This clonotype occurred a few times. The chain recombines TRBV4-1 with TRBJ2-5; TRBD2 matches at 10 bases. The better agreement between TRBJ2-1 and the DNA end casts doubt on the J call. Germline V gives CDR1 MGHRA, CDR2 YSYEKL. The CDR3 consists of 16 residues. The CDR3 protein is CASSPTASGSVSEQFF. Written as DNA, the CDR3 is TGCGCCAGCAGCCCGACGGCTAGCGGGAGTGTCAGTGAGCAGTTCTTC.

This clonotype was detected only once. The chain employs TRBV5-1 and TRBJ1-1, with a tentative D call TRBD1 (6 bases). This CDR3 region has 14 residues. Trimming left V 2 bases short and J 7 bases short, with 15 bases between. Germline-derived CDR1 and CDR2 are SGHRS and YFSETQ. The CDR3 nucleotides read TGCGCCAGCAGCTTCTACGGGACACCATTTGAAGCTTTCTTT. It yields the protein CASSFYGTPFEAFF.

This clonotype was recorded at least ten times. V usage is TRBV28 and J usage is TRBJ1-1; the D gene is possibly TRBD1 (5 bases). CDR1 and CDR2 from the germline V gene are MDHEN and SYDVKM. This CDR3 comprises 13 residues. V was cut by 6 bases and J by 5 bases, with 13 bases left in between. The CDR3 DNA reads TGTGCCAGCAGCGTTCTGGGGCGGACTGAAGCTTTCTTT. It is translated as CASSVLGRTEAFF.

This clonotype appeared many times. The genes are TRBV12-3 or TRBV12-4 and TRBJ2-2; TRBD1 matches at 9 bases. The CDR3 has 15 residues. V was pared by 7 bases and J by 4 bases, with 7 bases of the junction left unmatched. The CDR3 sequence: CASKDRGLGTGELFF. The CDR3 DNA reads TGTGCCAGCAAGGACAGGGGCCTTGGCACCGGGGAGCTGTTTTTT.

In this sample, this clonotype turned up many times. The CDR3 here is CASSPAGGSANYGYTF. CDR3 nucleotides: TGTGCCAGCAGCCCCGCAGGGGGCAGCGCTAACTATGGCTACACCTTC. The chain has TRBV12-3 or TRBV12-4 and TRBJ1-2; TRBD1 aligns across 8 bases. The CDR3 has 16 residues. Trimming cost V 6 bases and J 0 bases; bases outside gene matches: 9.

This clonotype was picked up many times. The chain couples TRBV5-8 to TRBJ1-1, with 10 bases identical to TRBD1. V lost 0 bases and J lost 10; bases outside the gene matches: 9. The CDR3 is made up of 15 amino acids. Germline V gene lookup returns CDR1 SGHTS and CDR2 YDEGEE. CDR3 in amino acids: CASSLATGQGTRAFF. CDR3 DNA sequence: TGTGCCAGCAGCTTGGCCACGGGACAGGGGACCCGAGCTTTCTTT.

Concerning this clonotype itself: This clone may be a read error of a much larger clone one base away. This chain connects TRBV11-3 to TRBJ2-1, with D maybe TRBD1 (6 bases). This CDR3 region has 13 residues. Per germline, CDR1 SGHNT and CDR2 YENEEA. V gave up 5 bases and J gave up 8 bases, with 13 bases separating them. In DNA, the CDR3 is TGTGCCAGCAGCGTGAACAGGGTCGATGAGCAGTTCTTC. Protein product: CASSVNRVDEQFF.

V gene TRBV10-3 combines with J gene TRBJ2-7, with 14 nucleotides matching TRBD2. This CDR3 is 13 amino acids long. Germline V gene data show CDR1 as ENHRY and CDR2 as SYGVKD. The V gene end was trimmed by 8 bases and the J gene end by 7 bases; junction bases not matched to a gene: 4. CDR3 DNA sequence: TGTGCCATCGGGGGACTAGCGGGAGTTGAGCAGTACTTC. As protein: CAIGGLAGVEQYF.

At least ten counts were recorded for this clonotype. The junction shows a germline mismatch at one end, possibly a read error. The genes are TRBV11-2 and TRBJ2-3; D is possibly TRBD2 (6 bases). Germline-derived CDR1 and CDR2 are SGHAT and FQNNGV. This CDR3 is 16 amino acids long. This CDR3 is CASSFWASVSTDTQYF. CDR3 DNA sequence: TGCGCCAGCAGCTTTTGGGCTAGCGTAAGCACAGATACGCAGTATTTT.

With regard to this clonotype: A far larger clone is off by one base, so a read error is likely. The chain employs TRBV2 and TRBJ2-7; D is perhaps TRBD1 or TRBD2 (5 bases each). The CDR3 consists of 14 residues. Germline V gives CDR1 SNHLY, CDR2 FYNNEI. The CDR3 loop reads CASSLVPGRDEQCF. The CDR3 DNA sequence: TGTGCCAGCAGCTTAGTCCCAGGAAGGGACGAGCAGTGCTTC.

The sample holds many counts of this clonotype. The chain combines TRBV27 with TRBJ1-1, with D uncertain. The V end lost 2 bases, the J end lost 0 bases, and 10 bases lay between the germline ends. Germline V gene data show CDR1 as MNHEY and CDR2 as SMNVEV (reference sequence). The length of the CDR3 is 15 residues. The CDR3 reads CASSLSWGMNTEAFF. DNA of the CDR3: TGTGCCAGCAGTTTAAGTTGGGGAATGAACACTGAAGCTTTCTTT.

J is TRBJ2-1 and V is TRBV6-1; D uncertain. The CDR3 is 15 residues long. V was clipped by 7 bases and J by 0 bases, with 13 bases between them. From germline, CDR1 is MNHNS and CDR2 SASEGT. This CDR3 is CASMRGRPSYNEQFF. In DNA, the CDR3 is TGTGCCAGCATGAGAGGAAGACCCTCCTACAATGAGCAGTTCTTC.

This sequence joins TRBV29-1 and TRBJ2-3, with D perhaps matching TRBD1 (6 bases). The V gene's germline CDR1 is SQVTM and CDR2 ANQGSEA. V was cut by 4 bases and J by 2 bases, with 10 bases left in between. The CDR3 loop spans 13 amino acids. The CDR3 region is CSVVRGNTDTQYF. The DNA of the CDR3 is TGCAGCGTTGTCAGGGGAAACACAGATACGCAGTATTTT.

This clonotype was picked up many times. J is TRBJ1-5 and V is TRBV6-1, with D unclear. The CDR3 contains 15 residues. Germline V gives CDR1 MNHNS, CDR2 SASEGT. V lost 6 bases and J 1 base, leaving 13 bases between the germline ends. The CDR3 sequence is CASSSDTASNQPQHF. In DNA, the CDR3 is TGTGCCAGCAGCTCCGATACCGCGAGCAATCAGCCCCAGCATTTT.

This clonotype appeared many times. The V and J genes are TRBV19 and TRBJ1-5, with TRBD1 matching over 11 bases. Germline lookup yields CDR1 LNHDA and CDR2 SQIVND (reference sequence). This CDR3 region has 17 residues. Trimming removed 4 bases from V and 3 bases from J; junction bases left unmatched: 8. The CDR3 spells CASSTWTGGSNNQPQHF. CDR3 coding DNA: TGTGCCAGTAGTACATGGACAGGGGGCTCGAACAATCAGCCCCAGCATTTT.

This clonotype appeared many times. The chain uses TRBV3-1 and TRBJ1-6; 9 bases map to TRBD1. The CDR3 runs to 14 residues. Looked up from germline, CDR1 is LGHDT and CDR2 is YNNKEL (reference sequence). V was pared by 3 bases and J by 10 bases, with 4 bases of the junction left unmatched. CDR3 residues: CASSQTGGRSPLHF. CDR3 bases: TGTGCCAGCAGCCAGACAGGGGGTAGATCACCCCTCCACTTT.

At least ten counts were recorded for this clonotype. The chain combines TRBV6-1 with TRBJ1-6; 8 nucleotides match TRBD1. The CDR3 is 15 amino acids. Looked up from germline, CDR1 is MNHNS and CDR2 is SASEGT. The trim removed 6 bases at V and 7 bases at J, leaving 8 bases unmatched. The CDR3 bases are TGTGCCAGCAGACCCGACAGGGGATGGAATTCACCCCTCCACTTT. Protein: CASRPDRGWNSPLHF.

This chain connects TRBV5-4 to TRBJ1-2; the D is unclear. This CDR3 region has 12 residues. Trimming pared 3 bases from V and 2 bases from J, leaving 5 bases between. Germline V gene sequence: CDR1 SGHNT, CDR2 YYREEE (reference sequence). CDR3 protein: CASSSRNYGYTF. The CDR3 DNA follows: TGTGCCAGCAGCTCCCGCAACTATGGCTACACCTTC.